One sample yielded the 6 T cell receptor beta chains listed below, sequenced in a study of T cell responses to AZD1222 COVID-19 vaccine (dated by TCRdb to the early 2020s). The library was prepared using the immunoSEQ multiplex PCR assay. The clones in this table, taken by TCRdb from immuneACCESS, are in-frame only. Not every clone is retained; where verified, under half of the shortfall comes from an unresolved V gene, and the cause of the rest is unknown. This sample holds 70,000 to 95,000 clones; 91% were observed only once. Of the sample, 28% falls within the top ten clones. Reading the label with the study, this specimen's time point is: about 28 days (+/-7) after the second vaccine dose. The source material was peripheral blood, sampled 28 days after the second AZD1222 dose. The receptors derive from an adult who received the AZD1222 COVID-19 vaccine.

The chain is built from TRBV28 and TRBJ2-2; D may match TRBD1 or TRBD2 (6 bases each). Trimming took off 6 bases at V and 2 bases at J, with 13 bases between the two ends. The CDR3 is 15 amino acids. CDR1 and CDR2 from the germline V gene are MDHEN and SYDVKM. CDR3 region: CASREGGINTGELFF. The CDR3 DNA is TGTGCCAGCAGGGAAGGGGGGATAAACACCGGGGAGCTGTTTTTT.

The chain uses TRBV6-6 and TRBJ2-7; TRBD1 matches 10 bases. Per germline, CDR1 MNHNY and CDR2 SVGAGI (reference sequence). There are 14 residues in the CDR3. Trimming removed 6 bases from V and 1 base from J; junction bases left unmatched: 3. DNA for the CDR3: TGTGCCAGCAGGAAGGGACAGGGGTCCTACGAGCAGTACTTC. Translation: CASRKGQGSYEQYF.

The rearrangement uses TRBV28 and TRBJ2-7; D is unclear. The CDR3 is made up of 15 amino acids. CDR1 is MDHEN and CDR2 is SYDVKM in the germline V gene. Trimming stripped 4 bases from V and 3 bases from J, with 16 bases between. The CDR3 is CASSSPRAYYYEQYF. CDR3 in DNA: TGTGCCAGCAGTTCCCCCCGGGCGTACTACTACGAGCAGTACTTC.

The rearrangement uses TRBV7-9 and TRBJ2-1; D unclear. CDR3 length: 16 residues. Germline CDR1 is SEHNR and CDR2 is FQNEAQ (reference sequence). The V gene lost 1 base and the J gene lost 5 bases, with 15 bases spanning the gap. The CDR3 DNA is TGTGCCAGCAGCTTAGATGGCTATAAAAAGCACAATGAGCAGTTCTTC. It yields the protein CASSLDGYKKHNEQFF.

The gene calls are TRBV5-4 and TRBJ1-2; 8 bases align to TRBD1. Losses at the gene ends were 3 bases for V and 4 bases for J; bases not matched to a gene: 11. CDR3 size: 16 residues. The germline gives CDR1 SGHNT, CDR2 YYREEE (reference sequence). CDR3 in DNA: TGTGCCAGCAGCTCTGAAGGGGGACAGGCTTTCTATGGCTACACCTTC. Its protein product is CASSSEGGQAFYGYTF. The entire variable domain, with the rest obtained from reference TRBV5-4 and TRBJ1-2, is as follows: ETGVTQSPTHLIKTRGQQVTLRCSSQSGHNTVSWYQQALGQGPQFIFQYYREEENGRGNFPPRFSGLQFPNYSSELNVNALELDDSALYLCASSSEGGQAFYGYTFGSGTRLTVV.

CDR3 coding DNA: TGCGCCAGCAGCTGGACAGGCTCTGGGGCCAACGTCCTGACTTTC. This sequence encodes CASSWTGSGANVLTF. The chain couples TRBV5-1 to TRBJ2-6; 7 positions agree with TRBD1. V was pared by 3 bases and J by 0 bases, with 0 bases of the junction left unmatched. CDR1 and CDR2 from the germline V gene are SGHRS and YFSETQ. The CDR3 is 15 residues long.